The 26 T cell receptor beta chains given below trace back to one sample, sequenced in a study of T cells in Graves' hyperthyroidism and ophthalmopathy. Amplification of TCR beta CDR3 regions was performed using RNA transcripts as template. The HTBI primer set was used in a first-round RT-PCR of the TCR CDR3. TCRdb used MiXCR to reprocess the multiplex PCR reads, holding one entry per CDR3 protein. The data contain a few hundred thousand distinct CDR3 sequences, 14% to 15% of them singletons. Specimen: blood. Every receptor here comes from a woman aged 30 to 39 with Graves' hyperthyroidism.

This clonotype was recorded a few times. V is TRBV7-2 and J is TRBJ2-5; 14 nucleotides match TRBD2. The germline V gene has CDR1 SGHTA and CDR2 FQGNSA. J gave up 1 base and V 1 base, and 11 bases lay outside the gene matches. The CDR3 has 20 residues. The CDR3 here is CASSLGDTGLAGDPQETQYF. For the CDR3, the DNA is TGTGCCAGCAGCTTAGGCGATACGGGACTAGCGGGAGACCCCCAAGAGACCCAGTACTTC.

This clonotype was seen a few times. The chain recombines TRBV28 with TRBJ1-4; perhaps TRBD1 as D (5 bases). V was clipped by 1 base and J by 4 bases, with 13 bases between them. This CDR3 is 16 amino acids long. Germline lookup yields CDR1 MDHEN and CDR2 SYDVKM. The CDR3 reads CASSLFRQGFNEKLFF. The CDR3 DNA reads TGTGCCAGCAGTTTATTTCGGCAGGGCTTTAATGAAAAACTGTTTTTT.

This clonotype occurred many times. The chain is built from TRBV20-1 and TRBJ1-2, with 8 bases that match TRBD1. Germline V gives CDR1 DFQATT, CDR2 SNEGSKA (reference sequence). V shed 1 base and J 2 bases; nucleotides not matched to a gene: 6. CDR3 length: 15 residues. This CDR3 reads CSARAGTGTNYGYTF. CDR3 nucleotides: TGCAGTGCTAGAGCAGGGACAGGTACAAACTATGGCTACACCTTC.

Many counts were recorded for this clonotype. CDR3 residues: CASSQDALREQYF. CDR3 in DNA: TGTGCCAGCAGCCAAGATGCCCTCAGGGAGCAGTACTTC. The gene calls are TRBV3-1 and TRBJ2-7, with unresolved D. Germline values: CDR1 LGHDT, CDR2 YNNKEL (reference sequence). The CDR3 consists of 13 residues. V was clipped by 0 bases and J by 7 bases, with 10 bases between them.

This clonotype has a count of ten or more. The CDR3 spells CASSQDTRSYEQYF. For the CDR3, the DNA is TGCGCCAGCAGCCAAGATACCAGGTCCTACGAGCAGTACTTC. The chain has TRBV4-1 and TRBJ2-7, with D uncertain. The germline V and J ends were trimmed by 0 bases and 1 base, with 7 bases remaining between them. Germline V gene lookup returns CDR1 MGHRA and CDR2 YSYEKL. The CDR3 has 14 amino acids.

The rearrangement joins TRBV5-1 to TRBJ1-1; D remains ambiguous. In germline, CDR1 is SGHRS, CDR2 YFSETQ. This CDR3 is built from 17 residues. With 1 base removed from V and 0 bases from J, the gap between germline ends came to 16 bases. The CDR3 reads CASSLTVYRKVNTEAFF. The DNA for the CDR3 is TGCGCCAGCAGCTTGACAGTGTACAGAAAAGTGAACACTGAAGCTTTCTTT.

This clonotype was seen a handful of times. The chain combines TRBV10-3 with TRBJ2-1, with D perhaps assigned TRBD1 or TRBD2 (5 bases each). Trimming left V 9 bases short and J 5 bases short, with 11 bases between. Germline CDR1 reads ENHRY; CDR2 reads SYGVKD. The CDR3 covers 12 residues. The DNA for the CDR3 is TGTGCCATGAGGGACGTCGACAATGAGCAGTTCTTC. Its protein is CAMRDVDNEQFF.

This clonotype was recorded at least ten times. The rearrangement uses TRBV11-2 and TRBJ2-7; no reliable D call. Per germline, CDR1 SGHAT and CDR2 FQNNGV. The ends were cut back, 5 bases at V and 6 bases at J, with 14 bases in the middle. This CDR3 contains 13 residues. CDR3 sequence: CASSTLNRGEQYF. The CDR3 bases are TGTGCCAGCAGCACACTTAATAGAGGCGAGCAGTACTTC.

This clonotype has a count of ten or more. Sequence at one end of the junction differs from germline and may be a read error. Written as DNA, the CDR3 is TGCAGTGCCAGAGCGGGAAGGGGCTACGAGCAGTACTTC. Encoded protein: CSARAGRGYEQYF. The chain couples TRBV20-1 to TRBJ2-7, with TRBD2 matching 7 bases. Germline values: CDR1 DFQATT, CDR2 SNEGSKA (reference sequence). The CDR3 runs 13 residues.

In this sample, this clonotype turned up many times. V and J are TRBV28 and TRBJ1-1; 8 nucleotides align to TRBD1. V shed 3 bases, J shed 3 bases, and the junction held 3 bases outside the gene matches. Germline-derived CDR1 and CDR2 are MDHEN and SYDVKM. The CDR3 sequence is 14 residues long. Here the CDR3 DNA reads TGTGCCAGCAGTTTGGGCAGGGGGCACACTGAAGCTTTCTTT. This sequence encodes CASSLGRGHTEAFF.

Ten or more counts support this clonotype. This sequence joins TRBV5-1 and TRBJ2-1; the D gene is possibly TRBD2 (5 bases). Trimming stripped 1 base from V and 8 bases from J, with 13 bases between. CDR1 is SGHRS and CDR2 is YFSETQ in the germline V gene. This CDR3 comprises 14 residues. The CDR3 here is CASSLIGSLDEQFF. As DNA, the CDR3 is TGCGCCAGCAGCTTGATTGGGAGTCTGGATGAGCAGTTCTTC. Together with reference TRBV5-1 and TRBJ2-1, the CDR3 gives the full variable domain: KAGVTQTPRYLIKTRGQQVTLSCSPISGHRSVSWYQQTPGQGLQFLFEYFSETQRNKGNFPGRFSGRQFSNSRSEMNVSTLELGDSALYLCASSLIGSLDEQFFGPGTRLTVL.

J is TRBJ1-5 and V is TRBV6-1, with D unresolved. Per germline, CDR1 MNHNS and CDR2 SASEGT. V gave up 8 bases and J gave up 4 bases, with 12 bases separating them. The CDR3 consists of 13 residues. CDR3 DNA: TGTGCCAGCGGGTTGTCTCGTAATCAGCCCCAGCATTTT. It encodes CASGLSRNQPQHF.

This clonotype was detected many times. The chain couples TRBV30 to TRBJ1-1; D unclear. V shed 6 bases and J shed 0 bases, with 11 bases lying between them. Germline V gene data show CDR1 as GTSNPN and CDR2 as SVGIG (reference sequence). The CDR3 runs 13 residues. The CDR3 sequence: CACTVGMNTEAFF. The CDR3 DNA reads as TGTGCCTGCACTGTAGGGATGAACACTGAAGCTTTCTTT.

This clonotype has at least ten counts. The CDR3 DNA sequence: TGTGCCAGCAGTGCCTGGGGCGGGGCCGGGGAGCTGTTTTTT. Its protein is CASSAWGGAGELFF. This chain links TRBV2 with TRBJ2-2; maybe TRBD2 (6 bases). Looked up from germline, CDR1 is SNHLY and CDR2 is FYNNEI. There are 14 residues in the CDR3. V lost 4 bases and J 6 bases, leaving 12 bases between the germline ends.

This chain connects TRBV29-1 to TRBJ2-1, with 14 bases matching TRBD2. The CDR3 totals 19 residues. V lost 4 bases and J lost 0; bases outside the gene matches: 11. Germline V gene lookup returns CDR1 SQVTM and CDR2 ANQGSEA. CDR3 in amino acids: CSVGRWGLAGVTSYNEQFF. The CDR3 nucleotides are TGCAGCGTTGGGAGGTGGGGACTAGCGGGAGTTACCTCCTACAATGAGCAGTTCTTC.

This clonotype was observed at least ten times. The DNA of the CDR3 is TGTGCCAGCAGTGCTCGAGGTGGGCCCCCTAGCTATGGCTACACCTTC. It translates to CASSARGGPPSYGYTF. The chain has TRBV28 and TRBJ1-2; D is unresolved. The CDR3 extends over 16 amino acids. The germline V gene has CDR1 MDHEN and CDR2 SYDVKM. V was clipped by 5 bases and J by 4 bases, with 20 bases between them.

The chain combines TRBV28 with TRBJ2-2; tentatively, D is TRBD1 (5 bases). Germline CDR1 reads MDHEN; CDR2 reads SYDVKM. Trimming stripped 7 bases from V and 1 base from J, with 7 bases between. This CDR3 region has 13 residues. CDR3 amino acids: CASKDMNTGELFF. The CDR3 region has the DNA TGTGCCAGCAAGGACATGAACACCGGGGAGCTGTTTTTT.

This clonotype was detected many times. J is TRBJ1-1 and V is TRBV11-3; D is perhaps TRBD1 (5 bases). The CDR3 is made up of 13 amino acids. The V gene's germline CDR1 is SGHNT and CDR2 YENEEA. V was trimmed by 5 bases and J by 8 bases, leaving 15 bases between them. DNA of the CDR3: TGTGCCAGCAGCCAAACCGGGACGGAGGAAGCTTTCTTT. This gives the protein CASSQTGTEEAFF.

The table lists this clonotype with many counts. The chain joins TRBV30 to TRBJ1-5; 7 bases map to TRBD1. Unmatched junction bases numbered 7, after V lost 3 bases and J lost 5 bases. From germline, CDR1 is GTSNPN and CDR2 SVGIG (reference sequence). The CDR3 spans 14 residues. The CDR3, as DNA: TGTGCCTGGAGCCCCGGGACAGTAGATCAGCCCCAGCATTTT. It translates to CAWSPGTVDQPQHF.

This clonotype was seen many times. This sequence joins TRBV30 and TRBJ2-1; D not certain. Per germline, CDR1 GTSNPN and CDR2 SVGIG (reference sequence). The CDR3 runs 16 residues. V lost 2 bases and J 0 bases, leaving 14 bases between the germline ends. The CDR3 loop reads CAWSPPSLRSYNEQFF. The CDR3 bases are TGTGCCTGGAGTCCCCCTTCCCTTCGCTCCTACAATGAGCAGTTCTTC.

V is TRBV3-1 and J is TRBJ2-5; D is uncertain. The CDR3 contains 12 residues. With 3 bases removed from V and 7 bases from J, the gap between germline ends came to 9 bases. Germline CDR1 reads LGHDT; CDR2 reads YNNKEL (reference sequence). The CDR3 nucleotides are TGTGCCAGCAGCCACCGCGTCGCGACCCAGTACTTC. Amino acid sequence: CASSHRVATQYF.

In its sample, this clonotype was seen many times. CDR3 bases: TGTGCCAGCAGTGCCGGGGAGGGACTAACTAACTATGGCTACACCTTC. Its protein is CASSAGEGLTNYGYTF. V usage is TRBV2 and J usage is TRBJ1-2; TRBD1 might be the D (5 bases). The CDR3 loop spans 16 amino acids. V lost 4 bases and J lost 0, with 15 bases in between. Germline loops: CDR1 SNHLY, CDR2 FYNNEI.

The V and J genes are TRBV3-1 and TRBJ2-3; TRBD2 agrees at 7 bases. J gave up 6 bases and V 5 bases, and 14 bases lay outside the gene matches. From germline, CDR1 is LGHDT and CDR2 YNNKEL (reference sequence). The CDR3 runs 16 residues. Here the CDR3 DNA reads TGTGCCAGCAGCAGTCCGAGAGCCAGCGGGGTGGATACGCAGTATTTT. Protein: CASSSPRASGVDTQYF.

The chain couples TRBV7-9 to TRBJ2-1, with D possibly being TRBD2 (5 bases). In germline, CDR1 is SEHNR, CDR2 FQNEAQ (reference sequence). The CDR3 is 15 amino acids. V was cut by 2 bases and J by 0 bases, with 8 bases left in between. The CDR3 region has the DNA TGTGCCAGCAGCTTACGTAGCGCCTCCTACAATGAGCAGTTCTTC. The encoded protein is CASSLRSASYNEQFF.

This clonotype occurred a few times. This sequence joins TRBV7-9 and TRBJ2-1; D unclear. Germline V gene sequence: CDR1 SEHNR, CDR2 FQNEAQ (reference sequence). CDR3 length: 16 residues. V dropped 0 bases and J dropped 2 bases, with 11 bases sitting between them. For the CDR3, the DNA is TGTGCCAGCAGCTTAGCGCTTGGTCGCACCTACAATGAGCAGTTCTTC. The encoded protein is CASSLALGRTYNEQFF.

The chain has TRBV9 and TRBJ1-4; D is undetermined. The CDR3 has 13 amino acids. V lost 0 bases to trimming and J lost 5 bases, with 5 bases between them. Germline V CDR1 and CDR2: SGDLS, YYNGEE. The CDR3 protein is CASSVGSNEKLFF. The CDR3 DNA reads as TGTGCCAGCAGCGTAGGTTCGAATGAAAAACTGTTTTTT.